This T cell receptor beta chain was identified in a study of CD8 T cells in ankylosing spondylitis. Study-level results: What appeared characteristic of ankylosing spondylitis blood was a TCR beta motif of about eight highly homologous variants.

MiXCR was run by TCRdb on the 5' RACE reads, yielding one entry per CDR3 protein. The profile shows about 540,000 distinct CDR3 sequences, roughly 13% of them singletons. For this clonotype: What it binds is unknown.

Between the trimmed V and J ends, which lost 4 bases and 0 bases, there was a span of 27 bases. Germline V gives CDR1 SNHLY, CDR2 FYNNEI. The length of the CDR3 is 20 residues. The chain recombines TRBV2 with TRBJ1-2; D perhaps matches TRBD1 (5 bases). The TCR sequence derives from a male donor with ankylosing spondylitis. The specimen was blood, either unsorted or a sorted T cell fraction (not recorded which). The CDR3 loop reads CASSVIPGPTYLVTNYGYTF. The CDR3 region has the DNA TGTGCCAGCAGTGTTATCCCGGGACCCACCTACCTAGTTACTAACTATGGCTACACCTTC.